This T cell receptor (beta chain) was observed in a study of tumor and adjacent non-tumor tissue in lung cancer. Study at large: Patients were aged roughly 31 to 76, approximately 11 men and about five women, stage I to III. Some 4.1 million productive TCRbeta reads were obtained per sample on average.

A word on this clonotype: The antigen remains undetermined.

This sample's RNA came from whole unsorted tissue. The CDR3 spans 15 residues. Deletions cut 5 bases from V and 4 bases from J, with 17 bases between. Per germline, CDR1 PRHDT and CDR2 FYEKMQ (reference sequence). The study, taken as a whole, reports: Shorter survival was associated with higher TCR diversity in tumors. Compared with tumor, normal lung showed significantly lower TCR diversity.

A modified ARM-PCR protocol with three rounds of nested PCR amplified TCRbeta. TCRdb recomputed calls from the multiplex PCR reads with MiXCR, one row per CDR3 protein. The sample lists approximately 76,000 distinct CDR3 sequences; 65% to 75% were seen once. Sequenced input: lung tumor tissue. V gene TRBV13 combines with J gene TRBJ1-2; possible D gene TRBD1, 6 bases. The receptor's source is a woman in her seventies with non-small cell lung cancer. In DNA, the CDR3 is TGTGCCAGCAGCCACCATTTAGGGGGGGTCTATGGCTACACCTTC. Translated, it gives CASSHHLGGVYGYTF.